The 24 T cell receptor beta chains reported below all come from one sample, sequenced in a study of shared clonotypes between healthy human individuals. CD45RO-negative, CCR7-selected cells formed the naive CD8 fraction, which excluded terminally differentiated effector memory CD45RA+ cells. The data were produced by immunoSEQ multiplex PCR, yet TCRdb's version contains in-frame clones alone and is incomplete. The sample lists approximately 600,000 clones, 85% to 95% occurring once. Sequenced material: naive CD8+ T cells sorted from blood. These receptor sequences come from a woman under 40 in good health.

The chain combines TRBV5-8 with TRBJ2-1; maybe TRBD2 (6 bases). The CDR3 is 16 amino acids. Trimming removed 3 bases at V and 4 bases at J, with 17 bases between. Germline V gene sequence: CDR1 SGHTS, CDR2 YDEGEE. Here the CDR3 reads CASSSPKETRYNEQFF. For the CDR3, the DNA is TGTGCCAGCAGCTCCCCGAAGGAGACTAGATACAATGAGCAGTTCTTC. Using reference TRBV5-8 and TRBJ2-1 for the parts outside the CDR3, the full variable domain is EAGVTQSPTHLIKTRGQQATLRCSPISGHTSVYWYQQALGLGLQFLLWYDEGEERNRGNFPPRFSGRQFPNYSSELNVNALELEDSALYLCASSSPKETRYNEQFFGPGTRLTVL.

The chain couples TRBV7-9 to TRBJ2-5, with TRBD2 identical over 9 bases. V shed 5 bases, J shed 4 bases, and the junction held 11 bases outside the gene matches. The germline V gene encodes CDR1 SEHNR and CDR2 FQNEAQ (reference sequence). The CDR3 covers 16 residues. DNA for the CDR3: TGTGCCAGCAGCCCCCGGGGTAGCGGGAGCAGAGAGACCCAGTACTTC. This translates into CASSPRGSGSRETQYF.

The chain uses TRBV7-6 and TRBJ2-2; possible D gene TRBD1, 5 bases. Germline V CDR1 and CDR2: SGHVS, FNYEAQ. The CDR3 loop spans 15 amino acids. V shed 2 bases and J shed 1 base, with 8 bases lying between them. CDR3 in amino acids: CASSLSRENTGELFF. In DNA form, the CDR3 reads TGTGCCAGCAGCTTAAGCAGGGAGAACACCGGGGAGCTGTTTTTT.

The rearrangement joins TRBV13 to TRBJ2-3, with TRBD1 matching over 9 bases. CDR1 is PRHDT and CDR2 is FYEKMQ in the germline V gene (reference sequence). The CDR3 length is 14 residues. V dropped 2 bases and J dropped 4; count of bases not matched to a gene: 1. CDR3 coding DNA: TGTGCCAGCAGCTTAAACAGGGGGCCAGATACGCAGTATTTT. Its translation: CASSLNRGPDTQYF. Complete variable domain (other parts from reference TRBV13 and TRBJ2-3): AAGVIQSPRHLIKEKRETATLKCYPIPRHDTVYWYQQGPGQDPQFLISFYEKMQSDKGSIPDRFSAQQFSDYHSELNMSSLELGDSALYFCASSLNRGPDTQYFGPGTRLTVL.

This clone appeared a single time. This chain uses TRBV7-9 with TRBJ2-1; no firm D call. The CDR3 sequence is 13 residues long. The ends were cut back, 4 bases at V and 4 bases at J, with 8 bases in the middle. Germline V gene data show CDR1 as SEHNR and CDR2 as FQNEAQ (reference sequence). DNA for the CDR3: TGTGCCAGCAGCTCAACCCGATACAATGAGCAGTTCTTC. Its protein product is CASSSTRYNEQFF. Using reference TRBV7-9 and TRBJ2-1 for the parts outside the CDR3, the full variable domain is DTGVSQNPRHKITKRGQNVTFRCDPISEHNRLYWYRQTLGQGPEFLTYFQNEAQLEKSRLLSDRFSAERPKGSFSTLEIQRTEQGDSAMYLCASSSTRYNEQFFGPGTRLTVL.

This chain connects TRBV19 to TRBJ1-1; D gene uncertain. V lost 2 bases and J lost 0, with 13 bases in between. This CDR3 has 16 amino acids. The germline CDR1 and CDR2 sequences are LNHDA and SQIVND (reference sequence). The CDR3, as DNA: TGTGCCAGTAGTATAATTTTGGATCCCCTGAACACTGAAGCTTTCTTT. Translation gives CASSIILDPLNTEAFF.

V is TRBV6-1 and J is TRBJ1-2, with TRBD1 identical over 7 bases. V gave up 10 bases and J gave up 7 bases; unmatched junction bases: 15. This CDR3 is 14 amino acids long. CDR1 is MNHNS, CDR2 SASEGT, per germline. The CDR3 loop is CATHTGAQKVGYTF. The DNA for the CDR3 is TGTGCCACGCACACAGGGGCTCAGAAGGTTGGCTACACCTTC.

This clone has only a few counts. This same CDR3 is encoded by further DNA sequences in the sample. The V call is TRBV28, the J call TRBJ1-5; D remains unclear. The CDR3 length is 12 residues. The germline V and J ends were trimmed by 3 bases and 7 bases, with 7 bases remaining between them. From germline, CDR1 is MDHEN and CDR2 SYDVKM. In DNA, the CDR3 is TGTGCCAGCAGTTTTGGGCCCCAGCCCCAGCATTTT. The encoded protein is CASSFGPQPQHF.

Concerning this clone itself: At the DNA level, this CDR3 is encoded by other sequences in the same sample as well. The chain links TRBV5-1 to TRBJ2-7, with 8 bases that match TRBD1. Germline V gives CDR1 SGHRS, CDR2 YFSETQ. The CDR3 length is 14 residues. Trimming removed 4 bases from V and 2 bases from J; junction bases left unmatched: 5. Here the CDR3 reads CASSPGQGAYEQYF. The CDR3 DNA follows: TGCGCCAGCAGCCCCGGACAGGGTGCCTACGAGCAGTACTTC.

The V gene is TRBV27, the J gene TRBJ2-5; D not resolved. Germline V CDR1 and CDR2: MNHEY, SMNVEV (reference sequence). The V end was cut by 0 bases, the J end by 5 bases, with 7 bases between. This CDR3 is built from 13 residues. The CDR3 spells CASSLSGFETQYF. The CDR3 nucleotides read TGTGCCAGCAGTTTATCGGGTTTCGAGACCCAGTACTTC.

The chain uses TRBV6-1 and TRBJ2-7; TRBD2 matches at 11 bases. This CDR3 is built from 15 residues. V lost 5 bases, J lost 0 bases, and 3 bases stayed unmatched. CDR1 and CDR2 (germline): MNHNS, SASEGT. Here the CDR3 reads CASSPGTSGSYEQYF. The DNA of the CDR3 is TGTGCCAGCAGTCCCGGGACTAGCGGCTCCTACGAGCAGTACTTC.

This rearrangement joins TRBV27 to TRBJ2-3; D is possibly TRBD1 (6 bases). The germline V and J ends were trimmed by 2 bases and 5 bases, with 23 bases remaining between them. Germline values: CDR1 MNHEY, CDR2 SMNVEV (reference sequence). The CDR3 is 18 amino acids. CDR3 sequence reads: CASSLGPGTYLEGDTQYF. Here the CDR3 DNA reads TGTGCCAGCAGTTTAGGCCCCGGGACATACCTTGAGGGAGATACGCAGTATTTT.

This rearrangement joins TRBV14 to TRBJ2-7; possible D gene TRBD1, 6 bases. Trimming took off 3 bases at V and 5 bases at J, with 17 bases between the two ends. Per the germline V gene, CDR1 is SGHDN and CDR2 is FVKESK. The CDR3 loop spans 15 amino acids. CDR3 nucleotide sequence: TGTGCCAGCAGCCACTGGGGCGACAGGAAAAACGAGCAGTACTTC. This encodes CASSHWGDRKNEQYF.

For the CDR3, the DNA is TGTGCCAGTAGTATCATGGGGGTCTATGAGCAGTTCTTC. Its protein is CASSIMGVYEQFF. V usage is TRBV19 and J usage is TRBJ2-1; D is possibly TRBD1 or TRBD2 (5 bases each). The V gene's germline CDR1 is LNHDA and CDR2 SQIVND (reference sequence). This CDR3 has 13 residues. V lost 3 bases to trimming and J lost 8 bases, with 11 bases between them.

The rearrangement links TRBV9 to TRBJ2-1, with unresolved D. V lost 3 bases and J 0 bases, leaving 10 bases between the germline ends. From germline, CDR1 is SGDLS and CDR2 YYNGEE. There are 15 residues in the CDR3. CDR3 loop: CASSEITGSYNEQFF. DNA for the CDR3: TGTGCCAGCAGCGAAATAACGGGCTCCTACAATGAGCAGTTCTTC.

The J gene is TRBJ1-4, the V gene TRBV25-1, with no clear D. The germline CDR1 and CDR2 sequences are MGHDK and SYGVNS. The V end was cut by 4 bases, the J end by 2 bases, with 17 bases between. There are 17 residues in the CDR3. Here the CDR3 DNA reads TGTGCCAGCAGTGTACGTTTTGTGGGAGAGACTAATGAAAAACTGTTTTTT. Protein product: CASSVRFVGETNEKLFF.

This chain joins TRBV7-8 and TRBJ2-5; 7 nucleotides align to TRBD2. Germline CDR1 reads SGHVS; CDR2 reads FQNEAQ. The ends lost 8 bases at V and 5 bases at J; junction bases unmatched: 2. CDR3 size: 11 residues. CDR3 residues: CASFGGETQYF. The CDR3 nucleotides read TGTGCCAGCTTCGGGGGGGAGACCCAGTACTTC. Full variable domain (missing parts from reference TRBV7-8 and TRBJ2-5): GAGVSQSPRYKVAKRGQDVALRCDPISGHVSLFWYQQALGQGPEFLTYFQNEAQLDKSGLPSDRFFAERPEGSVSTLKIQRTQQEDSAVYLCASFGGETQYFGPGTRLLVL.

The chain carries TRBV2 and TRBJ2-1, with 7 nucleotides matching TRBD1. Germline CDR1 and CDR2: SNHLY and FYNNEI. The ends lost 4 bases at V and 6 bases at J; junction bases unmatched: 6. The CDR3 is 14 residues long. CDR3 DNA: TGTGCCAGCAGTGCTTGGACAGGTCCCAATGAGCAGTTCTTC. The encoded protein is CASSAWTGPNEQFF.

The J gene is TRBJ1-2, the V gene TRBV27; D unresolved. With 3 bases removed from V and 2 bases from J, the gap between germline ends came to 13 bases. The CDR3 contains 15 residues. Looked up from germline, CDR1 is MNHEY and CDR2 is SMNVEV (reference sequence). CDR3 in amino acids: CASSLTLGGNYGYTF. CDR3 nucleotides: TGTGCCAGCAGTTTGACCCTAGGTGGAAACTATGGCTACACCTTC.

This CDR3 reads CASSLPDGVRYSYEQYF. DNA for the CDR3: TGTGCCAGCAGTTTACCCGACGGGGTTAGATACTCCTACGAGCAGTACTTC. This sequence joins TRBV28 and TRBJ2-7, with a possible D match to TRBD2 (5 bases). Trimming took off 2 bases at V and 0 bases at J, with 17 bases between the two ends. Germline V gene sequence: CDR1 MDHEN, CDR2 SYDVKM. The CDR3 contains 17 residues.

The genes are TRBV9 and TRBJ1-1, with 8 bases fitting TRBD1. The CDR3 runs 17 residues. Germline values: CDR1 SGDLS, CDR2 YYNGEE. The V and J ends lost 0 bases and 4 bases, in that order; junction bases with no gene match: 11. Here the CDR3 DNA reads TGTGCCAGCAGCGTAGTAGGCAGGGGGCTAGGGGGCACTGAAGCTTTCTTT. Its translation: CASSVVGRGLGGTEAFF.

This clone occurred once. The chain employs TRBV7-2 and TRBJ1-4; the D gene is possibly TRBD1 (6 bases). CDR1 SGHTA and CDR2 FQGNSA come from the germline V gene. Trimming took 8 bases from V and 2 from J, leaving 12 bases between them. The CDR3 totals 14 residues. Here the CDR3 reads CASGPGHTNEKLFF. The CDR3 DNA reads as TGTGCCAGCGGCCCGGGACACACTAATGAAAAACTGTTTTTT.

The chain is built from TRBV4-1 and TRBJ2-7, with D tentatively TRBD1 (6 bases). V shed 4 bases and J shed 0 bases, with 16 bases lying between them. Germline lookup yields CDR1 MGHRA and CDR2 YSYEKL. This CDR3 is built from 16 residues. Here the CDR3 DNA reads TGCGCCAGCAGCCCAGTCCCCGGGACAAGCTCCTACGAGCAGTACTTC. The encoded protein is CASSPVPGTSSYEQYF.

The V call is TRBV29-1, the J call TRBJ2-2; D may correspond to TRBD1 or TRBD2 (5 bases each). The CDR3 has 16 residues. Between the trimmed V and J ends, which lost 1 base and 1 base, there was a span of 13 bases. Germline V gene sequence: CDR1 SQVTM, CDR2 ANQGSEA. CDR3 protein: CSVEGIRGENTGELFF. Written as DNA, the CDR3 is TGCAGCGTTGAAGGGATAAGGGGAGAGAACACCGGGGAGCTGTTTTTT.